Each of the 31 T cell receptor beta chains below was sequenced from the same sample in a study of CD8 T cells in ankylosing spondylitis. Overall study findings and caveats: Seven to nine highly homologous variants made up a TCR beta motif, and this motif appeared characteristic of ankylosing spondylitis blood.

Antigens of these TCRs are unknown. TCRdb called the 5' RACE reads again in MiXCR, with one record for every CDR3 protein. The table records more than 250,000 distinct CDR3 sequences, roughly 8% of them present only once. The sequencing sample was made of blood, either unsorted or a sorted T cell fraction (not recorded which). The receptors were gathered from a male donor with ankylosing spondylitis.

This clonotype was observed at least ten times. The chain uses TRBV18 and TRBJ2-1; TRBD2 matches at 12 bases. CDR3 length: 15 residues. Looked up from germline, CDR1 is KGHSH and CDR2 is LQKENI. V gave up 1 base and J gave up 9 bases; unmatched junction bases: 4. The CDR3 loop reads CASSPRLAGVGEQFF. CDR3 in DNA: TGTGCCAGCTCACCACGACTAGCGGGAGTGGGTGAGCAGTTCTTC.

J is TRBJ2-2 and V is TRBV5-1; 10 nucleotides match TRBD1. The ends lost 2 bases at V and 4 bases at J; junction bases unmatched: 8. This CDR3 spans 17 amino acids. Germline assignment: CDR1 SGHRS and CDR2 YFSETQ. The chain's CDR3 is CASSFGTGATGTGELFF. CDR3 bases: TGCGCCAGCAGCTTCGGGACAGGGGCGACGGGCACCGGGGAGCTGTTTTTT.

This clonotype was detected a few times. DNA of the CDR3: TGTGCCAGCAGCCCTATGGGGGAGACGTATGAAGCTTTCTTT. Its translation: CASSPMGETYEAFF. The V and J genes are TRBV6-2 or TRBV6-3 and TRBJ1-1; D might be TRBD1 (5 bases). CDR1 MNHEY and CDR2 SVGEGT come from the germline V gene. This CDR3 region has 14 residues. V was clipped by 6 bases and J by 7 bases, with 18 bases between them.

The chain is built from TRBV5-1 and TRBJ1-1; D remains ambiguous. V was pared by 2 bases and J by 1 base, with 9 bases between. CDR3 size: 14 residues. The germline gives CDR1 SGHRS, CDR2 YFSETQ. The chain's CDR3 is CASSLSSPNTEAFF. CDR3 coding DNA: TGCGCCAGCAGCTTATCCTCCCCGAACACTGAAGCTTTCTTT.

This clonotype was found a few times. V gene TRBV20-1 combines with J gene TRBJ1-5; TRBD1 matches 9 bases. The CDR3 has 17 amino acids. V gave up 5 bases and J gave up 7 bases; unmatched junction bases: 18. CDR1 and CDR2 from the germline V gene are DFQATT and SNEGSKA (reference sequence). This chain's CDR3 is CSALVRDRDPRGQPQHF. The CDR3, as DNA: TGCAGTGCTCTCGTCCGGGACAGGGACCCTAGGGGGCAGCCCCAGCATTTT.

The chain employs TRBV9 and TRBJ2-6; D perhaps matches TRBD2 (5 bases). The V end was cut by 4 bases, the J end by 6 bases, with 17 bases between. The germline CDR1 and CDR2 sequences are SGDLS and YYNGEE. The CDR3 is 16 residues long. This CDR3 reads CASSSRAAGEANVLTF. CDR3 sequence (DNA): TGTGCCAGCAGCTCCCGGGCCGCCGGGGAGGCCAACGTCCTGACTTTC.

This clonotype was recorded a few times. The chain joins TRBV6-6 to TRBJ2-7; 9 positions match TRBD1. J lost 10 bases, V lost 2 bases, and 6 bases had no gene match. Germline V gene sequence: CDR1 MNHNY, CDR2 SVGAGI (reference sequence). The CDR3 has 13 amino acids. The CDR3 DNA reads TGTGCCAGCAGTTACGGCGGGGACAGGGTTCAGTACTTC. Translation: CASSYGGDRVQYF.

This clonotype was counted many times. This rearrangement joins TRBV12-3 or TRBV12-4 to TRBJ1-2, with a tentative D call TRBD1 (6 bases). This CDR3 is 16 amino acids long. V gave up 3 bases and J gave up 3 bases, with 17 bases separating them. CDR3 in amino acids: CASSLSGPGADYGYTF. The DNA for the CDR3 is TGTGCCAGCAGTTTGTCCGGTCCAGGGGCGGACTATGGCTACACCTTC.

This clonotype was counted at least ten times. This chain joins TRBV28 and TRBJ2-1, with 7 bases aligning to TRBD1. With 6 bases clipped from V and 5 bases from J, the junction kept 16 bases outside the gene matches. The CDR3 length is 17 residues. Per the germline V gene, CDR1 is MDHEN and CDR2 is SYDVKM. The CDR3 nucleotides are TGTGCCAGCAGCCAACTCAAGGCAGGGGGATTTGACAATGAGCAGTTCTTC. Its translation: CASSQLKAGGFDNEQFF.

Only a few counts were recorded for this clonotype. The chain combines TRBV7-9 with TRBJ2-2; 11 nucleotides agree with TRBD2. The ends lost 4 bases at V and 4 bases at J; junction bases unmatched: 8. CDR1 SEHNR and CDR2 FQNEAQ come from the germline V gene (reference sequence). CDR3 length: 17 residues. CDR3 sequence (DNA): TGTGCCAGCAGCTCCGGCCGACTAGCGGGGCTCACCGGGGAGCTGTTTTTT. As protein: CASSSGRLAGLTGELFF.

This clonotype was seen at least ten times. The CDR3 DNA reads as TGTGCCAGCAGCGTAGCCCCCCAACTAGCGGGAGTAGCAGATACGCAGTATTTT. It specifies CASSVAPQLAGVADTQYF. This chain uses TRBV9 with TRBJ2-3; 11 bases agree with TRBD2. The V gene's germline CDR1 is SGDLS and CDR2 YYNGEE. The CDR3 runs to 18 residues. V lost 0 bases and J lost 4; bases outside the gene matches: 10.

This clonotype was seen a few times. V is TRBV7-3 and J is TRBJ2-7; 11 bases align to TRBD1. CDR1 is SGHTA and CDR2 is FQGTGA in the germline V gene. The junction had 4 bases not matched to a gene; V was cut back by 2 bases and J by 4 bases. The CDR3 totals 15 residues. The CDR3 nucleotides read TGTGCCAGCAGCTTAGGGGGACAGGGGGAGTACGAGCAGTACTTC. Its protein is CASSLGGQGEYEQYF.

In this sample, this clonotype turned up a few times. V usage is TRBV20-1 and J usage is TRBJ2-7; D may be TRBD2 (6 bases). The CDR3 is 15 residues long. Deletions cut 5 bases from V and 2 bases from J, with 19 bases between. Germline CDR1 is DFQATT and CDR2 is SNEGSKA (reference sequence). DNA of the CDR3: TGCAGTGCTTCCCTCCCCCGTAGCGGAACCTACGAGCAGTACTTC. Its translation: CSASLPRSGTYEQYF.

V usage is TRBV5-1 and J usage is TRBJ2-2; D is perhaps TRBD1 (6 bases). Germline loops: CDR1 SGHRS, CDR2 YFSETQ. With 0 bases removed from V and 5 bases from J, the gap between germline ends came to 14 bases. There are 16 residues in the CDR3. The DNA for the CDR3 is TGCGCCAGCAGCTTGGGCGCAGGGGCTGGAACCGGGGAGCTGTTTTTT. This gives the protein CASSLGAGAGTGELFF.

V is TRBV18 and J is TRBJ2-1, with 11 bases identical to TRBD1. V was clipped by 2 bases and J by 10 bases; unmatched bases: 7. The CDR3 length is 15 residues. In germline, CDR1 is KGHSH, CDR2 LQKENI. CDR3 region: CASSPIGQGAGEQFF. Here the CDR3 DNA reads TGTGCCAGCTCACCAATCGGACAGGGGGCGGGAGAGCAGTTCTTC.

The rearrangement uses TRBV12-3 or TRBV12-4 and TRBJ2-7, with 11 bases lining up with TRBD2. V lost 7 bases and J lost 4; bases outside the gene matches: 9. CDR3 length: 15 amino acids. CDR3 loop: CASTAGLAGVYEQYF. CDR3 nucleotides: TGTGCCAGCACCGCCGGACTAGCGGGCGTATACGAGCAGTACTTC.

Ten or more counts support this clonotype. The chain carries TRBV11-3 and TRBJ1-5; maybe TRBD1 (6 bases). Trimming removed 5 bases at V and 4 bases at J, with 12 bases between. Germline-derived CDR1 and CDR2 are SGHNT and YENEEA. The length of the CDR3 is 14 residues. DNA of the CDR3: TGTGCCAGCAGCCCGGGAGGGGGGAATCAGCCCCAGCATTTT. It specifies CASSPGGGNQPQHF. Looking up the rest from reference TRBV11-3 and TRBJ1-5 gives the full variable domain: EAGVVQSPRYKIIEKKQPVAFWCNPISGHNTLYWYLQNLGQGPELLIRYENEEAVDDSQLPKDRFSAERLKGVDSTLKIQPAELGDSAVYLCASSPGGGNQPQHFGDGTRLSIL.

This clonotype was detected only a few times. CDR3 nucleotide sequence: TGCGCCAGCAGCCCAGCCATGAATGAGCAGTTCTTC. Protein product: CASSPAMNEQFF. The rearrangement links TRBV5-1 to TRBJ2-1; D is uncertain. CDR1 and CDR2 (germline): SGHRS, YFSETQ. The CDR3 is 12 amino acids. Deletions cut 4 bases from V and 7 bases from J, with 9 bases between.

V gene TRBV2 combines with J gene TRBJ2-3; D unresolved. With 10 bases removed from V and 0 bases from J, the gap between germline ends came to 8 bases. This CDR3 is 12 amino acids long. Germline assignment: CDR1 SNHLY and CDR2 FYNNEI. CDR3 DNA: TGTGCCACCTCGGAGAGCACAGATACGCAGTATTTT. Translation: CATSESTDTQYF.

This clonotype was detected only a few times. The rearrangement uses TRBV4-1 and TRBJ2-5, with TRBD1 matching over 8 bases. V lost 4 bases, J lost 2 bases, and 9 bases stayed unmatched. Germline lookup yields CDR1 MGHRA and CDR2 YSYEKL. The CDR3 is made up of 16 amino acids. Written as DNA, the CDR3 is TGCGCCAGCAGCCTATGGACAGGGCCGGAACAAGAGACCCAGTACTTC. It codes for CASSLWTGPEQETQYF.

In DNA, the CDR3 is TGTGCCAGCAGCACATCAGGGGTTAACACTGAAGCTTTCTTT. It codes for CASSTSGVNTEAFF. The V and J genes are TRBV9 and TRBJ1-1; possibly TRBD1 for D (6 bases). V was trimmed by 4 bases and J by 2 bases, leaving 12 bases between them. Germline V gives CDR1 SGDLS, CDR2 YYNGEE. The CDR3 loop spans 14 amino acids. Complete variable domain (other parts from reference TRBV9 and TRBJ1-1): DSGVTQTPKHLITATGQRVTLRCSPRSGDLSVYWYQQSLDQGLQFLIQYYNGEERAKGNILERFSAQQFPDLHSELNLSSLELGDSALYFCASSTSGVNTEAFFGQGTRLTVV.

This clonotype was detected ten times or more. The V and J genes are TRBV5-1 and TRBJ2-1; D not resolved. The CDR3 is 12 residues long. Germline V gives CDR1 SGHRS, CDR2 YFSETQ. Trimming pared 0 bases from V and 8 bases from J, leaving 6 bases between. The CDR3 nucleotides read TGCGCCAGCAGCTTGGTCCGGCATGAGCAGTTCTTC. Protein sequence: CASSLVRHEQFF.

This clonotype was found many times. This sequence joins TRBV12-3 or TRBV12-4 and TRBJ1-1, with 10 bases that match TRBD1. CDR3 size: 14 residues. The ends lost 6 bases at V and 10 bases at J; junction bases unmatched: 11. CDR3 loop: CASSPGTGDVVAFF. As DNA, the CDR3 is TGTGCCAGCAGCCCCGGGACAGGGGACGTAGTAGCTTTCTTT.

The genes are TRBV11-3 and TRBJ2-1, with 9 bases aligning to TRBD1. J was trimmed by 3 bases and V by 4 bases; bases with no gene match: 7. The germline CDR1 and CDR2 sequences are SGHNT and YENEEA. The CDR3 contains 16 residues. In nucleotides, the CDR3 is TGTGCCAGCAGCTCACCGGGACAGGGATTCTACAATGAGCAGTTCTTC. Translation gives CASSSPGQGFYNEQFF.

The chain recombines TRBV9 with TRBJ2-1, with TRBD2 identical over 11 bases. Germline V gene data show CDR1 as SGDLS and CDR2 as YYNGEE. The CDR3 covers 18 residues. Trimming at V came to 0 bases and at J to 5 bases, leaving 10 bases not matched to a gene. DNA for the CDR3: TGTGCCAGCAGCGTAGAGGTCCCGCTAGCGGGAGGACACAATGAGCAGTTCTTC. It translates to CASSVEVPLAGGHNEQFF.

In this sample, this clonotype turned up a few times. The rearrangement links TRBV10-3 to TRBJ2-1, with no clear D. Germline V gene lookup returns CDR1 ENHRY and CDR2 SYGVKD. The CDR3 is 14 amino acids. V was clipped by 10 bases and J by 4 bases, with 17 bases between them. The CDR3 DNA follows: TGTGCCACGTCTAGGTCCAGCGAGTACAATGAGCAGTTCTTC. Its protein product is CATSRSSEYNEQFF.

This clonotype has just a few counts. The rearrangement links TRBV7-8 to TRBJ1-3, with D tentatively TRBD1 (6 bases). The V gene's germline CDR1 is SGHVS and CDR2 FQNEAQ. The CDR3 totals 19 residues. Trimming removed 2 bases at V and 0 bases at J, with 20 bases between. This CDR3 reads CASSLKTGKTLNSGNTIYF. The DNA of the CDR3 is TGTGCCAGCAGCTTAAAGACAGGAAAAACTCTTAACTCTGGAAACACCATATATTTT.

In its sample, this clonotype was seen a few times. The rearrangement links TRBV29-1 to TRBJ2-1; 14 bases are shared with TRBD2. The CDR3 extends over 14 amino acids. Germline assignment: CDR1 SQVTM and CDR2 ANQGSEA. V shed 4 bases and J 5 bases; nucleotides not matched to a gene: 1. The CDR3 DNA is TGCAGCGTTGGGACTAGCGGGAGGAACAATGAGCAGTTCTTC. Its protein is CSVGTSGRNNEQFF.

The chain has TRBV20-1 and TRBJ2-1, with 7 bases aligning to TRBD2. The germline V gene encodes CDR1 DFQATT and CDR2 SNEGSKA (reference sequence). V shed 1 base and J 10 bases; nucleotides not matched to a gene: 13. The CDR3 contains 15 residues. For the CDR3, the DNA is TGCAGTGCTAGAGGTGCGGGAGTCTCCGGACGAGAGCAGTTCTTC. This sequence encodes CSARGAGVSGREQFF.

This clonotype showed up just a few times. V usage is TRBV28 and J usage is TRBJ2-3; 8 nucleotides agree with TRBD2. The CDR3 consists of 18 residues. The V segment lost 6 bases and the J segment 4 bases; nucleotides outside the gene matches: 18. Germline V lookup: CDR1 MDHEN, CDR2 SYDVKM. This chain's CDR3 is CASRPGGVSWEGSDTQYF. The CDR3 DNA reads as TGTGCCAGCAGGCCGGGAGGGGTATCGTGGGAGGGATCAGATACGCAGTATTTT.

V is TRBV4-2 and J is TRBJ2-3; 10 bases are a match to TRBD2. The CDR3 runs to 20 residues. CDR1 LGHNA and CDR2 YNFKEQ come from the germline V gene. Trimming at V came to 0 bases and at J to 0 bases, leaving 12 bases not matched to a gene. CDR3 coding DNA: TGTGCCAGCAGCCAAGATGGGGCTAGCGGGGGAGGCTCTAGCACAGATACGCAGTATTTT. Amino acids: CASSQDGASGGGSSTDTQYF.